The 20 T cell receptor beta chains below were found in one sample sequenced in a study of T cell repertoires in cytomegalovirus infection. TCRdb re-derived calls from the reads in MiXCR, one entry per CDR3 protein. Among about 530,000 distinct CDR3 sequences listed, about a quarter were seen once. The sequenced material came from PBMCs. The receptors derive from a human donor in good health (CMV status not recorded). Some clones in this sample may be carry-over from other donors' samples.

The V call is TRBV12-5, the J call TRBJ1-1; D possibly corresponds to TRBD1 (6 bases). CDR1 and CDR2 from the germline V gene are LGHNT and FRNRAP. The length of the CDR3 is 12 residues. V was trimmed by 5 bases and J by 11 bases, leaving 15 bases between them. The CDR3 nucleotides are TGTGCTAGTGGTCTGGGGACACTAATGGCTTTCTTT. Translated, it gives CASGLGTLMAFF.

In its sample, this clonotype was seen a few times. CDR3 sequence: CASSSQLGSSYNSPLHF. CDR3 in DNA: TGTGCCAGCAGCTCCCAACTGGGGAGCTCCTATAATTCACCCCTCCACTTT. V is TRBV7-3 and J is TRBJ1-6; D is unresolved. Trimming removed 4 bases from V and 0 bases from J, with 13 bases in between. CDR1 SGHTA and CDR2 FQGTGA come from the germline V gene. This CDR3 spans 17 amino acids.

This CDR3 is CASTPAAGELFF. CDR3 nucleotide sequence: TGTGCCAGCACCCCGGCGGCCGGGGAGCTGTTTTTT. This chain joins TRBV12-3 or TRBV12-4 and TRBJ2-2; no clear D. Trimming shortened V by 7 bases and J by 6 bases, and 9 bases separated the two germline ends. The CDR3 extends over 12 amino acids.

The CDR3 loop is CSAREAGPNQPQHF. Here the CDR3 DNA reads TGCAGTGCTAGAGAGGCGGGTCCAAACCAGCCCCAGCATTTT. The chain links TRBV20-1 to TRBJ1-5; D unresolved. Trimming took off 0 bases at V and 7 bases at J, with 13 bases between the two ends. This CDR3 is built from 14 residues. Germline V gives CDR1 DFQATT, CDR2 SNEGSKA (reference sequence).

The chain joins TRBV7-8 to TRBJ1-3; the D gene is possibly TRBD1 (6 bases). The CDR3 is made up of 15 amino acids. The germline V gene has CDR1 SGHVS and CDR2 FQNEAQ. V lost 5 bases and J 0 bases, leaving 11 bases between the germline ends. CDR3 DNA: TGTGCCAGCAGCCCTACAGGGCCCTCTGGAAACACCATATATTTT. Its protein is CASSPTGPSGNTIYF.

This clonotype showed up just a few times. The chain recombines TRBV6-2 or TRBV6-3 with TRBJ1-1; a weak D match, TRBD1 (6 bases). Germline assignment: CDR1 MNHEY and CDR2 SVGEGT. This CDR3 comprises 14 residues. V lost 4 bases and J 3 bases, leaving 12 bases between the germline ends. The CDR3 nucleotides read TGTGCCAGCAGTTCCCAGCCAGGGGACACTGAAGCTTTCTTT. This translates into CASSSQPGDTEAFF.

This clonotype was seen only a few times. The V call is TRBV12-3 or TRBV12-4, the J call TRBJ2-1, with D unclear. This CDR3 spans 14 amino acids. Trimming stripped 3 bases from V and 4 bases from J, with 10 bases between. CDR3 nucleotide sequence: TGTGCCAGCAGTTTTTTGCAAATGTACAATGAGCAGTTCTTC. Its protein product is CASSFLQMYNEQFF.

The CDR3 loop reads CASSQQGPPNEKLFF. The CDR3 nucleotides read TGCGCCAGCAGCCAACAGGGACCCCCTAATGAAAAACTGTTTTTT. This sequence joins TRBV4-1 and TRBJ1-4; D is perhaps TRBD1 (5 bases). The ends were cut back, 2 bases at V and 3 bases at J, with 10 bases in the middle. Germline V CDR1 and CDR2: MGHRA, YSYEKL. This CDR3 region has 15 residues.

The rearrangement links TRBV7-8 to TRBJ2-3; D uncertain. CDR1 SGHVS and CDR2 FQNEAQ come from the germline V gene. Trimming left V 2 bases short and J 4 bases short, with 13 bases between. The CDR3 extends over 15 amino acids. The CDR3 region is CASSLTLWAADTQYF. The CDR3 DNA reads TGTGCCAGCAGCTTAACGCTTTGGGCCGCAGATACGCAGTATTTT.

Ten or more counts support this clonotype. This chain's CDR3 is CASSWGTGNEKLFF. The CDR3 region has the DNA TGTGCCAGCAGCTGGGGGACAGGGAATGAAAAACTGTTTTTT. The rearrangement links TRBV7-2 to TRBJ1-4, with 9 bases identical to TRBD1. J lost 5 bases, V lost 4 bases, and 2 bases had no gene match. Germline CDR1 is SGHTA and CDR2 is FQGNSA. The length of the CDR3 is 14 residues.

The rearrangement joins TRBV9 to TRBJ2-1; 7 bases fit TRBD2. CDR1 is SGDLS and CDR2 is YYNGEE in the germline V gene. V lost 3 bases, J lost 0 bases, and 6 bases stayed unmatched. CDR3 length: 16 amino acids. The CDR3 coding sequence is TGTGCCAGCAGCGCCGCTCGGACTAGCTCCTACAATGAGCAGTTCTTC. As protein: CASSAARTSSYNEQFF.

The rearrangement uses TRBV7-9 and TRBJ2-1, with TRBD2 identical over 13 bases. V gave up 4 bases and J gave up 10 bases; unmatched junction bases: 10. CDR1 SEHNR and CDR2 FQNEAQ come from the germline V gene (reference sequence). CDR3 length: 16 amino acids. CDR3 in DNA: TGTGCCAGCAGCTCGGGGACTAGCGGGGTAGGTGAAGAGCAGTTCTTC. Its translation is CASSSGTSGVGEEQFF.

This clonotype was detected once. The chain recombines TRBV6-1 with TRBJ1-5, with D unresolved. Trimming took 5 bases from V and 5 from J, leaving 10 bases between them. CDR3 length equals 13 residues. Germline V gene sequence: CDR1 MNHNS, CDR2 SASEGT. The CDR3, as DNA: TGTGCCAGCAGTTCGGTCGGGGATCAGCCCCAGCATTTT. Its translation: CASSSVGDQPQHF.

V gene TRBV4-3 combines with J gene TRBJ2-7, with TRBD2 as a possible D gene (5 bases). In germline, CDR1 is LGHNA, CDR2 YSLEER. Trimming stripped 1 base from V and 4 bases from J, with 11 bases between. The CDR3 has 14 amino acids. The CDR3 sequence is CASSQVGSVYEQYF. As DNA, the CDR3 is TGCGCCAGCAGCCAAGTAGGTAGCGTTTACGAGCAGTACTTC.

In its sample, this clonotype was seen a few times. The gene calls are TRBV20-1 and TRBJ2-7; 10 positions match TRBD2. The trim removed 4 bases at V and 5 bases at J, leaving 8 bases unmatched. The CDR3 is 14 residues long. Germline CDR1 DFQATT, CDR2 SNEGSKA (reference sequence). CDR3 loop: CSANGGLARDEQYF. CDR3 coding DNA: TGCAGTGCTAATGGGGGACTAGCGCGTGACGAGCAGTACTTC.

The V gene is TRBV7-6, the J gene TRBJ2-5; D might be TRBD2 (6 bases). This CDR3 contains 17 residues. Trimming removed 6 bases from V and 2 bases from J, with 22 bases in between. The germline V gene has CDR1 SGHVS and CDR2 FNYEAQ. This CDR3 reads CASRLGHRGRPQETQYF. For the CDR3, the DNA is TGTGCCAGCAGGCTCGGCCATCGGGGGAGGCCGCAAGAGACCCAGTACTTC.

This chain joins TRBV7-9 and TRBJ1-1; 8 bases agree with TRBD1. Losses at the gene ends were 5 bases for V and 11 bases for J; bases not matched to a gene: 10. There are 13 residues in the CDR3. CDR1 SEHNR and CDR2 FQNEAQ come from the germline V gene (reference sequence). The CDR3 coding sequence is TGTGCCAGCAGCCCCCAGGGGGCAGGGCGGGCTTTCTTT. It specifies CASSPQGAGRAFF.

This clonotype was observed a few times. The chain joins TRBV28 to TRBJ2-1; TRBD2 matches at 7 bases. V dropped 4 bases and J dropped 8; count of bases not matched to a gene: 17. The germline V gene encodes CDR1 MDHEN and CDR2 SYDVKM. The CDR3 consists of 17 residues. The DNA for the CDR3 is TGTGCCAGCAGTTCACCCCTCGGGGGAGGGCCCTCTGATGAGCAGTTCTTC. Its translation: CASSSPLGGGPSDEQFF. The full variable domain, with the rest looked up from reference TRBV28 and TRBJ2-1, is DVKVTQSSRYLVKRTGEKVFLECVQDMDHENMFWYRQDPGLGLRLIYFSYDVKMKEKGDIPEGYSVSREKKERFSLILESASTNQTSMYLCASSSPLGGGPSDEQFFGPGTRLTVL.

The rearrangement uses TRBV10-3 and TRBJ2-1; 8 nucleotides line up with TRBD1. This CDR3 has 15 residues. The germline CDR1 and CDR2 sequences are ENHRY and SYGVKD. V lost 6 bases and J lost 7; bases outside the gene matches: 11. In nucleotides, the CDR3 is TGTGCCATCAGCCTCTCCCGGACAGGGACGAATGAGCAGTTCTTC. It is translated as CAISLSRTGTNEQFF.

The genes are TRBV26 and TRBJ1-2; the table's D call, TRBD1, was not checked against the DNA. TRBV26 is described as a pseudogene. CDR3 size: 14 residues. The CDR3 coding sequence is TGTGCCAGCAGTTTAGGACAGACCTTATATGGCTACACCTTC. Protein product: CASSLGQTLYGYTF.